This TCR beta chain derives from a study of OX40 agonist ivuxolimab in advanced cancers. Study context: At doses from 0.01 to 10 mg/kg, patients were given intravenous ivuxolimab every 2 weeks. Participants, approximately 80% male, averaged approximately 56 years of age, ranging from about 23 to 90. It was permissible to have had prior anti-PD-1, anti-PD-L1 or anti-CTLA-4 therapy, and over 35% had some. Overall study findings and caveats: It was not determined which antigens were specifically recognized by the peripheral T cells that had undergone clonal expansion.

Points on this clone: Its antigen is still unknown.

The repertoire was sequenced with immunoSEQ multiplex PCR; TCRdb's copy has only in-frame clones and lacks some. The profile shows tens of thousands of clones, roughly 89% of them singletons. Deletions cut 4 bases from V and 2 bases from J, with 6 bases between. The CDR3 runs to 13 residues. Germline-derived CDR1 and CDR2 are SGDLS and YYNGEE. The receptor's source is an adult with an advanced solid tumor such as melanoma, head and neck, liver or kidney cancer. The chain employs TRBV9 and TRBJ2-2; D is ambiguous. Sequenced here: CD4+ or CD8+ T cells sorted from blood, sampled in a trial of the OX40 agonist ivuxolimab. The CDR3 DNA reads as TGTGCCAGCAGCCCGCCCAACACCGGGGAGCTGTTTTTT. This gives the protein CASSPPNTGELFF.